Listed below are T cell receptor beta chains from one sample, sequenced in a study of stem cell transplantation in POMP-related autoinflammatory disease. Data came from immunoSEQ multiplex PCR; TCRdb stores just in-frame clones and leaves some out. The table includes approximately 65,000 clones, approximately 91% detected once. The material sequenced was CD4+ T cells from PBMCs, taken after stem cell transplantation. Source of these receptors: a human patient with POMP-related autoinflammation and immune dysregulation (PRAID). Some T cells may originate from the graft donor. Each CDR3 is given with its conserved first and last residue. The D gene is left open where the match is weak. The size of a clone is reported for some rows only, either as once, few or many, or as a class for expanded clones.

abundance | j_gene | v_gene | d_gene | CDR3nt | CDR3aa
once | TRBJ2-1 | TRBV18 | TRBD2 | TGTGCCAGCTCACCACCGAGCGGGGGGGTGTACAATGAGCAGTTCTTC | CASSPPSGGVYNEQFF
- | TRBJ2-3 | TRBV7-6 | TRBD2 | TGTGCCAGCAGCTTAGCCCCGGGGCTAGCGGGAGTGACAGATACGCAGTATTTT | CASSLAPGLAGVTDTQYF
- | TRBJ1-2 | TRBV9 | - | TGTGCCAGCAGCTTAGGATGGGCAGAGTACGGCTACACCTTC | CASSLGWAEYGYTF
- | TRBJ2-7 | TRBV5-1 | - | TGCGCCAGCAGCTTGTTTCCGGGGGCGCGGAACGAGCAGTACTTC | CASSLFPGARNEQYF
few | TRBJ2-2 | TRBV7-7 | - | TGTGCCAGCAGCGTATCAGGGGTCGGCACCGGGGAGCTGTTTTTT | CASSVSGVGTGELFF
- | TRBJ1-2 | TRBV2 | - | TGTGCCAGCAGCATCGAGGAAGAGATTAACTATGGCTACACCTTC | CASSIEEEINYGYTF
few | TRBJ1-1 | TRBV5-6 | - | TGTGCCAGCAGCTCCGTTGACAGGTTTTTCTCCTCCTTGGTCACTGAAGCTTTCTTT | CASSSVDRFFSSLVTEAFF
- | TRBJ1-1 | TRBV7-8 | - | TGTGCCAGCAGCTTAGATCAAGGGGGACGGTCTGAAGCTTTCTTT | CASSLDQGGRSEAFF
- | TRBJ1-4 | TRBV23-1 | - | TGCGCCAGCAGAGATGAAACGGGGTTGCGTAATGAAAAACTGTTTTTT | CASRDETGLRNEKLFF
- | TRBJ1-5 | TRBV12-3/TRBV12-4 | - | TGTGCCAGCAGTTTAAGAAATCAGCCCCAGCATTTT | CASSLRNQPQHF
- | TRBJ1-1 | TRBV27 | - | TGTGCCAGCAGTTCCACCTACGGGGGTACTGAAGCTTTCTTT | CASSSTYGGTEAFF
- | TRBJ1-2 | TRBV12-3/TRBV12-4 | TRBD1 | TGTGCCAGCACCGCCCGGACAGGGGACGGCTACACCTTC | CASTARTGDGYTF
- | TRBJ2-2 | TRBV3-1/TRBV3-2 | TRBD2 | TGTGCCAGCAGCCAAGCGGGGGGGAACACCGGGGAGCTGTTTTTT | CASSQAGGNTGELFF
- | TRBJ2-3 | TRBV7-2 | TRBD2 | TGTGCCAGCAGCCCTCAAAGCGGGGGTACAGATACGCAGTATTTT | CASSPQSGGTDTQYF
- | TRBJ2-7 | TRBV23-1 | - | TGCGCCAGCAGTCTGGGGGGAGGGGGCGGGAGTCCAGGGGCCTACGAGCAGTACTTC | CASSLGGGGGSPGAYEQYF
- | TRBJ1-5 | TRBV5-1 | - | TGCGCCAGCAGTATCAGCCCGGGGAGCAATCAGCCCCAGCATTTT | CASSISPGSNQPQHF